This T cell receptor (beta chain) was documented in a study of CD8+ T cells in alopecia areata (dated by TCRdb to 2017 to 2018). Broadly, across the study: Treated patients were enrolled in an open-label pilot trial of oral tofacitinib at 5 to 10 mg twice daily for moderate-to-severe alopecia areata. Tofacitinib was administered for 6 to 18 months, and 6 months of follow-up off drug were then conducted to assess delayed response and recurrence. Disease severity in treated patients was measured with the SALT score, which quantifies the percentage of affected scalp surface area. High-throughput TCRbeta sequencing was used to examine T cell clonal expansion in alopecia areata in both the C3H/HeJ mouse model and human patients. In humans, TCRbeta sequencing was performed on scalp tissue and on sorted CD4+ and CD8+ peripheral blood T cells from healthy controls and from patients with patchy or totalis/universalis alopecia areata. Patients on tofacitinib were biopsied at baseline and after 4 and 24 weeks of treatment, and several of the patients also had a later scalp biopsy. Scalp clonality was compared among normal scalp (n=4), patchy alopecia areata scalp (n=8), and alopecia totalis/universalis scalp (n=8). RNA was obtained with the PAXgene miRNA kit for fixed scalp, the miRNeasy kit for PBMCs, and the RNeasy kit for mouse skin. Amplification of TCRbeta CDR3 regions was done by immunoSEQ multiplex PCR using 35 Vbeta forward primers and 13 Jbeta reverse primers. What the authors observed across the whole study: During tofacitinib treatment, many expanded lesional clones stuck around in both scalp and blood, and this persistence may partly explain why relapse happens after treatment is stopped. Tofacitinib significantly lowered scalp clonality and the number of expanded CD8+ clones among the top 100 scalp clones. The treated cohort was small, with a single nonresponder, so links between baseline CD8+ expansion and response need larger studies. Compared with mice, TCR sequences shared between patients were less clear, possibly partly because of HLA diversity across the patient population. Scalp TCR repertoire analysis is complicated because resident alphabeta T cells in normal human skin are also sequenced, whereas mouse skin is dominated by gammadelta T cells. Compared with normal scalp, lesional scalp, particularly in alopecia totalis/universalis, had higher clonality and more expanded CD8+ clones, which suggests antigenic drive.

The sample's time point label, in plain terms: about 4 weeks on oral tofacitinib. Read against the paper, the sample's treatment or condition label means: oral pan-JAK inhibitor, 5-10 mg twice daily. Peripheral blood and lesional scalp punch biopsies were obtained from patients with alopecia areata. PBMCs were separated by density centrifugation and stained for CD3, CD4 and CD8, after which CD4+ and CD8+ T cells were sorted on a FACSAria. The cysteine opens and the phenylalanine closes a CDR3 of 14 amino acids. Only the CDR3 DNA stays, 42 bases, in frame from base 1. CDR1 and CDR2 are drawn from the germline V gene: SNHLY, FYNNEI. V and J are truncated by 3 bases and 5 bases respectively, leaving an intervening sequence of 14 bases. Comment on this clone: What antigen it recognizes has not been identified. Per-base quality was not reported, and no clone a single base away is much larger than it.

Libraries were built with the immunoSEQ multiplex PCR assay. For TCR sequencing, RNA was extracted from every sample and reverse transcribed into cDNA to serve as template. First-strand cDNA was synthesized with SuperScript III using a 2:1 mix of oligo-dT and random hexamers. A synthetic immune receptor repertoire was used to gauge amplification bias, and whatever bias remained was removed computationally. The paper's data handling went like this. Raw reads were preprocessed to remove errors, and CDR3 was defined by IMGT conventions from the conserved cysteine to phenylalanine. To get clonality, Shannon entropy was normalized by log2 of the number of productive unique TCRs and the result was subtracted from 1. Whether each scalp clone was CD4 or CD8 was inferred by checking scalp TCRbeta sequences against the CD4 and CD8 repertoires from sorted blood. TCRdb's version of the immuneACCESS table is confined to in-frame rearrangements and falls short of the full clone set. An unresolved V gene accounts for under half of the shortfall where checked; the remainder is of unknown origin. That table gives V, J and clone size, and the DNA gave D and trimming. Present in this sample are some 220,000 clones, about three fifths of which were seen just once. 1.6% of the sample rests with the top ten.

This sequence was found in a human donor with alopecia areata. The sample was CD4+ T cells sorted from blood, taken at week 4, from a patient treated with tofacitinib. The chain is made from TRBV2 and TRBJ2-7; the D gene is possibly TRBD1, with 5 bases matching. The nucleotides read TGTGCCAGCAGTGAGATGGCCAGGGTGAACGAGCAGTACTTC. Its product reads: CASSEMARVNEQYF.